A single sample is the source of the 27 T cell receptor beta chains below, sequenced in a study of vaccination and CD4 T cells after COVID-19. Treatment meaning: roughly ten-day PBMC culture with coronavirus spike peptide pools or control peptides (ViraFEST assay). No antigen is known for these receptors. Cultured CD4+ T cell DNA underwent sequencing with the Oncomine TCR Beta short-read assay. MiXCR, applied by TCRdb to the PCR reads, yields one record per CDR3 protein. The sample consists of around 26,000 distinct CDR3 sequences, approximately 50% of them appearing once. The sample was CD4+ T cells from blood, cultured in vitro, taken before SARS-CoV-2 vaccination. These receptor sequences come from a human donor who received a COVID-19 vaccine.

This chain links TRBV6-1 with TRBJ1-4; D may be TRBD1 (5 bases). The length of the CDR3 is 20 residues. CDR1 MNHNS and CDR2 SASEGT come from the germline V gene. The V gene lost 5 bases and the J gene lost 3 bases, with 28 bases spanning the gap. CDR3 in DNA: TGTGCCAGCAGTCCTATCTATAGAGGGAAGGGGTTTTGGGCTAATGAAAAACTGTTTTTT. As protein: CASSPIYRGKGFWANEKLFF.

This sequence joins TRBV10-1 and TRBJ2-3; 8 bases agree with TRBD1. This CDR3 spans 14 amino acids. The ends lost 6 bases at V and 4 bases at J; junction bases unmatched: 6. Germline V gene data show CDR1 as WNHNN and CDR2 as SYGVQD (reference sequence). CDR3: CASSPDREADTQYF. The DNA of the CDR3 is TGCGCCAGCAGCCCGGACAGGGAGGCAGATACGCAGTATTTT.

This chain links TRBV14 with TRBJ2-1, with D possibly being TRBD1 or TRBD2 (6 bases each). CDR1 is SGHDN, CDR2 FVKESK, per germline. The CDR3 loop spans 14 amino acids. Trimming shortened V by 1 base and J by 9 bases, and 13 bases separated the two germline ends. The CDR3 sequence: CASSQGRGAIEQFF. The CDR3 DNA is TGTGCCAGCAGCCAAGGGAGGGGGGCCATTGAGCAGTTCTTC.

The chain couples TRBV19 to TRBJ1-1; 7 bases map to TRBD1. Trimming at V came to 5 bases and at J to 1 base, leaving 1 base not matched to a gene. CDR1 and CDR2 from the germline V gene are LNHDA and SQIVND (reference sequence). The CDR3 contains 13 residues. The CDR3 DNA sequence: TGTGCCAGTAGTCGACAGGGGAACACTGAAGCTTTCTTT. The encoded protein is CASSRQGNTEAFF.

Only a few counts were recorded for this clonotype. The gene calls are TRBV24-1 and TRBJ1-3, with a weak D call TRBD1 (5 bases). The CDR3 is 17 residues long. V was clipped by 4 bases and J by 3 bases, with 18 bases between them. From germline, CDR1 is KGHDR and CDR2 SFDVKD. CDR3: CATSDFSRTCVGNTIYF. The CDR3 DNA follows: TGTGCCACCAGTGACTTCTCGCGGACATGCGTTGGAAACACCATATATTTT.

The genes are TRBV2 and TRBJ2-7; no clear D gene. The germline V gene has CDR1 SNHLY and CDR2 FYNNEI. V was shortened by 1 base and J by 2 bases, with 9 bases between the two germline ends. The CDR3 length is 14 residues. The CDR3 coding sequence is TGTGCCAGCAGTGAAGACTCCAGTACCTACGAGCAGTACTTC. It yields the protein CASSEDSSTYEQYF.

V is TRBV20-1 and J is TRBJ2-3; 10 bases match TRBD2. With V trimmed by 3 bases and J by 2 bases, 8 bases remained unmatched. Germline V lookup: CDR1 DFQATT, CDR2 SNEGSKA (reference sequence). The CDR3 has 16 residues. CDR3 nucleotide sequence: TGCAGTGCTAGGAACCCTAGCGGGGGTGTCACAGATACGCAGTATTTT. This encodes CSARNPSGGVTDTQYF.

This clonotype has a single count. The V and J genes are TRBV6-1 and TRBJ1-3; perhaps TRBD1 as D (6 bases). CDR3 length equals 17 residues. Germline CDR1 MNHNS, CDR2 SASEGT. With 5 bases removed from V and 3 bases from J, the gap between germline ends came to 20 bases. CDR3 sequence: CASSRNLWGAGGNTIYF. DNA for the CDR3: TGTGCCAGCAGTAGAAACCTCTGGGGGGCCGGTGGAAACACCATATATTTT.

Here the CDR3 DNA reads TGTGCCAGCAGTTCTACCGGGACAAACGTGTTTTTT. Its translation: CASSSTGTNVFF. The rearrangement links TRBV12-3 or TRBV12-4 to TRBJ1-4; D may be TRBD1 (6 bases). V shed 4 bases and J shed 15 bases, with 15 bases lying between them. This CDR3 comprises 12 residues.

Only a few counts were recorded for this clonotype. The chain uses TRBV7-9 and TRBJ1-2, with 7 bases that match TRBD1. Germline CDR1 SEHNR, CDR2 FQNEAQ (reference sequence). The CDR3 contains 14 residues. Trimming removed 1 base from V and 6 bases from J; junction bases left unmatched: 5. This chain's CDR3 is CASSLEQGRNGYTF. The CDR3 nucleotides are TGTGCCAGCAGCTTAGAACAGGGGAGAAATGGCTACACCTTC.

The chain links TRBV5-1 to TRBJ1-2; 10 positions match TRBD1. V shed 0 bases, J shed 7 bases, and the junction held 6 bases outside the gene matches. The CDR3 length is 15 residues. Germline CDR1 is SGHRS and CDR2 is YFSETQ. This chain's CDR3 is CASSLGTGTGVGYTF. The CDR3 bases are TGCGCCAGCAGCTTGGGAACTGGGACAGGGGTTGGCTACACCTTC.

This clonotype was seen a handful of times. The rearrangement uses TRBV6-1 and TRBJ1-1; 7 positions match TRBD1. Trimming took 6 bases from V and 4 from J; bases not matched to a gene: 5. This CDR3 is 13 amino acids long. Germline V lookup: CDR1 MNHNS, CDR2 SASEGT. The CDR3 DNA reads TGTGCCAGCAGACGACAGGGAAGCACTGAAGCTTTCTTT. Its translation: CASRRQGSTEAFF.

The chain links TRBV6-1 to TRBJ2-3; 13 bases map to TRBD2. The germline CDR1 and CDR2 sequences are MNHNS and SASEGT. V gave up 3 bases and J gave up 5 bases; unmatched junction bases: 5. The CDR3 is made up of 16 amino acids. The CDR3: CASSETSGGSGDTQYF. CDR3 nucleotide sequence: TGTGCCAGCAGTGAGACTAGCGGGGGGTCAGGAGATACGCAGTATTTT.

This clonotype was observed a few times. The chain couples TRBV6-1 to TRBJ1-6; tentatively, D is TRBD1 (5 bases). The CDR3 loop spans 16 amino acids. V was clipped by 5 bases and J by 8 bases, with 19 bases between them. Germline CDR1 is MNHNS and CDR2 is SASEGT. CDR3 DNA sequence: TGTGCCAGCAGTATGCAAGCACGGTCGGGACATTCACCCCTCCACTTT. It yields the protein CASSMQARSGHSPLHF.

The chain employs TRBV5-1 and TRBJ1-5; possibly TRBD1 for D (6 bases). CDR3 length equals 15 residues. V lost 2 bases, J lost 2 bases, and 11 bases lay in between. CDR1 and CDR2 (germline): SGHRS, YFSETQ. The CDR3 here is CASSLVSGGNQPQHF. CDR3 DNA: TGCGCCAGCAGCTTAGTATCAGGGGGCAATCAGCCCCAGCATTTT.

The chain joins TRBV11-3 to TRBJ1-1, with a possible D match to TRBD1 (5 bases). V shed 1 base and J shed 0 bases, with 12 bases lying between them. This CDR3 contains 16 residues. Germline CDR1 and CDR2: SGHNT and YENEEA. This CDR3 reads CASSLGGTDMNTEAFF. The CDR3 coding sequence is TGTGCCAGCAGCTTAGGGGGGACCGACATGAACACTGAAGCTTTCTTT.

CDR3 DNA sequence: TGTGCCAGCAGTTGGGGGGCAGGGGAGGATCAGCCCCAGCATTTT. It codes for CASSWGAGEDQPQHF. The V call is TRBV28, the J call TRBJ1-5; perhaps TRBD1 as D (6 bases). CDR1 is MDHEN and CDR2 is SYDVKM in the germline V gene. This CDR3 spans 15 amino acids. V dropped 4 bases and J dropped 5 bases, with 15 bases sitting between them. Variable domain in full (rest from reference TRBV28 and TRBJ1-5): DVKVTQSSRYLVKRTGEKVFLECVQDMDHENMFWYRQDPGLGLRLIYFSYDVKMKEKGDIPEGYSVSREKKERFSLILESASTNQTSMYLCASSWGAGEDQPQHFGDGTRLSIL.

This clonotype was detected only once. The genes are TRBV12-3 or TRBV12-4 and TRBJ2-5, with 8 bases identical to TRBD2. This CDR3 spans 14 amino acids. The V segment lost 6 bases and the J segment 1 base; nucleotides outside the gene matches: 4. The DNA of the CDR3 is TGTGCCAGCAGGGACGCGGGGGGCCAAGAGACCCAGTACTTC. Translation gives CASRDAGGQETQYF.

This clonotype came up a few times. The rearrangement uses TRBV20-1 and TRBJ1-1, with 10 bases aligning to TRBD1. Looked up from germline, CDR1 is DFQATT and CDR2 is SNEGSKA (reference sequence). CDR3 length equals 15 residues. V lost 6 bases, J lost 3 bases, and 10 bases stayed unmatched. CDR3: CSADRGDRGHTEAFF. The CDR3 DNA is TGCAGTGCCGATAGGGGCGACAGGGGGCACACTGAAGCTTTCTTT.

The gene calls are TRBV12-3 or TRBV12-4 and TRBJ2-7; 7 bases are a match to TRBD1. The CDR3 consists of 14 residues. The V segment lost 2 bases and the J segment 3 bases; nucleotides outside the gene matches: 4. The CDR3 region has the DNA TGTGCCAGCAGTTTAAAGGGGGCTGTCTACGAGCAGTACTTC. This translates into CASSLKGAVYEQYF.

This clonotype was picked up a small number of times. The chain recombines TRBV21-1 with TRBJ1-6; TRBD1, the D gene given by the table, was not confirmed from the DNA. TRBV21-1 is assigned pseudogene status. The CDR3 is made up of 16 amino acids. The CDR3 reads CASSRGRGDNNSPLHF. The DNA for the CDR3 is TGTGCCAGCAGCAGGGGCAGGGGTGACAATAATTCACCCCTCCACTTT.

This chain connects TRBV12-3 or TRBV12-4 to TRBJ1-6; D is ambiguous. Trimming cost V 2 bases and J 12 bases, with 11 bases left between them. This CDR3 contains 13 residues. CDR3 residues: CASSLRSREPLHF. The CDR3 nucleotides are TGTGCCAGCAGTTTAAGGTCTAGGGAACCCCTCCACTTT.

The genes are TRBV12-3 or TRBV12-4 and TRBJ2-5; D remains ambiguous. The CDR3 covers 9 residues. The V end was cut by 7 bases, the J end by 5 bases, with 2 bases between. CDR3 DNA sequence: TGTGCCAGCATTGAGACCCAGTACTTC. Translated, it gives CASIETQYF.

There are a few counts of this clonotype. The chain carries TRBV20-1 and TRBJ2-1; 10 nucleotides align to TRBD2. The CDR3 loop spans 15 amino acids. Germline values: CDR1 DFQATT, CDR2 SNEGSKA (reference sequence). Germline trimming cut 0 bases from V and 6 bases from J; bases unmatched to any gene: 5. The CDR3 DNA is TGCAGTGCTAGAGACCCCGGGACTAGCGTCAATGAGCAGTTCTTC. It specifies CSARDPGTSVNEQFF.

The rearrangement joins TRBV11-2 to TRBJ2-3; tentatively, D is TRBD2 (7 bases). The CDR3 extends over 19 amino acids. Germline-derived CDR1 and CDR2 are SGHAT and FQNNGV. V dropped 5 bases and J dropped 3 bases, with 27 bases sitting between them. The CDR3 loop reads CASSTQTGAGAVATDTQYF. Here the CDR3 DNA reads TGTGCCAGCAGCACCCAAACCGGGGCGGGGGCGGTGGCGACAGATACGCAGTATTTT.

The rearrangement links TRBV21-1 to TRBJ2-7; the table's D call, TRBD2, has no DNA check behind it. TRBV21-1 is classified as a pseudogene. The CDR3 extends over 17 amino acids. CDR3 residues: CASGERGLANPPGEQYF. CDR3 nucleotide sequence: TGTGCCAGCGGGGAGAGGGGACTAGCGAACCCCCCGGGGGAGCAGTACTTC.

This clonotype was recorded a few times. The chain links TRBV20-1 to TRBJ1-1; D gene ambiguous. The V end was cut by 3 bases, the J end by 6 bases, with 8 bases between. CDR1 is DFQATT and CDR2 is SNEGSKA in the germline V gene (reference sequence). CDR3 size: 11 residues. The CDR3 sequence is CSARGLSEAFF. Written as DNA, the CDR3 is TGCAGTGCTAGGGGTCTTTCTGAAGCTTTCTTT.